Below, 26 T cell receptor beta chains from the same sample are listed, as sequenced in a study of T cell responses to AZD1222 COVID-19 vaccine (dated by TCRdb to about 2021). The time point tag for this specimen amounts to: about 28 days (+/-7) after the second vaccine dose. The library came from the immunoSEQ multiplex PCR assay. Sourced from immuneACCESS, this table was stored by TCRdb with only in-frame sequences that have V and J called. A share of the clones is absent; for the studies checked, an unresolved V gene accounts for under half, and the remainder has no known explanation. The sample has about 150,000 clones on record, more than 75% of them singletons. Roughly 9.1% of the sample is held by the ten biggest clonotypes. This specimen was peripheral blood, taken 28 days after the second AZD1222 dose. The receptor source for this set is an adult who received the AZD1222 COVID-19 vaccine.

The gene calls are TRBV2 and TRBJ1-5; D is possibly TRBD1 (5 bases). Germline V gene lookup returns CDR1 SNHLY and CDR2 FYNNEI. Trimming took off 6 bases at V and 4 bases at J, with 10 bases between the two ends. The CDR3 extends over 13 amino acids. The CDR3 protein is CASRRQTNQPQHF. The DNA of the CDR3 is TGTGCCAGCAGAAGACAGACTAATCAGCCCCAGCATTTT.

The chain uses TRBV7-8 and TRBJ2-1; no clear D gene. This CDR3 spans 17 amino acids. Per the germline V gene, CDR1 is SGHVS and CDR2 is FQNEAQ. V lost 6 bases and J lost 2, with 20 bases in between. The CDR3 DNA reads TGTGCCAGCAGGCTAACCGACGGCGCGAGACCCTACAATGAGCAGTTCTTC. This encodes CASRLTDGARPYNEQFF.

The CDR3 region has the DNA TGTGCCATATCACAGGGTGGGGGCACAGATACGCAGTATTTT. It codes for CAISQGGGTDTQYF. The chain has TRBV10-3 and TRBJ2-3, with D possibly TRBD1 on 6 matching bases. The CDR3 is 14 residues long. The V gene's germline CDR1 is ENHRY and CDR2 SYGVKD. V was clipped by 9 bases and J by 1 base, with 14 bases between them.

The chain joins TRBV7-9 to TRBJ2-3; TRBD2 agrees at 14 bases. V shed 4 bases, J shed 3 bases, and the junction held 0 bases outside the gene matches. This CDR3 spans 15 amino acids. Germline-derived CDR1 and CDR2 are SEHNR and FQNEAQ (reference sequence). The CDR3 sequence: CASSWTSGRTDTQYF. The DNA for the CDR3 is TGTGCCAGCAGCTGGACTAGCGGGAGGACAGATACGCAGTATTTT.

The rearrangement joins TRBV28 to TRBJ2-1; D is perhaps TRBD2 (6 bases). Trimming removed 7 bases at V and 3 bases at J, with 16 bases between. Germline V gene sequence: CDR1 MDHEN, CDR2 SYDVKM. The CDR3 is 15 residues long. This chain's CDR3 is CASKVGGANYNEQFF. The CDR3 nucleotides are TGTGCCAGCAAGGTAGGAGGGGCCAACTACAATGAGCAGTTCTTC.

J is TRBJ1-2 and V is TRBV28; 7 nucleotides line up with TRBD1. The CDR3 is 12 amino acids. The germline V gene has CDR1 MDHEN and CDR2 SYDVKM. The junction had 6 bases not matched to a gene; V was cut back by 11 bases and J by 3 bases. The CDR3 spells CAEGAEDYGYTF. The CDR3 DNA follows: TGTGCCGAGGGGGCTGAGGACTATGGCTACACCTTC.

The rearrangement uses TRBV28 and TRBJ1-5; a possible D gene is TRBD1 (5 bases). From germline, CDR1 is MDHEN and CDR2 SYDVKM. This CDR3 comprises 15 residues. The V and J ends lost 8 bases and 3 bases respectively, with 17 bases between them. The CDR3 spells CASRPGGALNQPQHF. The CDR3 DNA sequence: TGTGCCAGCCGCCCGGGAGGGGCCCTCAATCAGCCCCAGCATTTT.

The chain has TRBV5-1 and TRBJ1-6; no reliable D call. Germline V lookup: CDR1 SGHRS, CDR2 YFSETQ. The CDR3 has 12 amino acids. V was shortened by 2 bases and J by 8 bases, with 5 bases between the two germline ends. CDR3 sequence (DNA): TGCGCCAGCAGCTTTACGGATTCACCCCTCCACTTT. This encodes CASSFTDSPLHF.

The V gene is TRBV28, the J gene TRBJ2-6; a possible D gene is TRBD2 (6 bases). V lost 3 bases and J lost 2, with 8 bases in between. CDR3 length equals 15 residues. Germline-derived CDR1 and CDR2 are MDHEN and SYDVKM. CDR3 residues: CASSLGGPGANVLTF. The CDR3 DNA sequence: TGTGCCAGCAGTTTGGGGGGACCTGGGGCCAACGTCCTGACTTTC.

The CDR3 sequence: CASSPRLAATNYEQYF. The CDR3 region has the DNA TGCGCCAGCAGTCCAAGACTAGCGGCAACGAACTACGAGCAGTACTTC. This chain uses TRBV5-1 with TRBJ2-7, with TRBD2 identical over 9 bases. This CDR3 comprises 16 residues. With V trimmed by 5 bases and J by 3 bases, 12 bases remained unmatched. The germline CDR1 and CDR2 sequences are SGHRS and YFSETQ. The variable domain in full, with the rest retrieved from reference TRBV5-1 and TRBJ2-7, is KAGVTQTPRYLIKTRGQQVTLSCSPISGHRSVSWYQQTPGQGLQFLFEYFSETQRNKGNFPGRFSGRQFSNSRSEMNVSTLELGDSALYLCASSPRLAATNYEQYFGPGTRLTVT.

The chain carries TRBV10-3 and TRBJ2-7; the D gene is possibly TRBD1 (5 bases). The CDR3 has 11 residues. The V and J ends lost 5 bases and 7 bases respectively, with 9 bases between them. Germline lookup yields CDR1 ENHRY and CDR2 SYGVKD. CDR3 DNA sequence: TGTGCCATCAGTTTCGACAGAGAGCAGTACTTC. This encodes CAISFDREQYF.

The V call is TRBV28, the J call TRBJ1-1; D ambiguous. Trimming cost V 4 bases and J 6 bases, with 9 bases left between them. Germline CDR1 reads MDHEN; CDR2 reads SYDVKM. The CDR3 extends over 12 amino acids. The CDR3 DNA sequence: TGTGCCAGCAGTTCACAAGGGCCTGAAGCTTTCTTT. Translated, it gives CASSSQGPEAFF.

The V gene is TRBV7-2, the J gene TRBJ2-1, with 8 bases fitting TRBD2. CDR1 and CDR2 (germline): SGHTA, FQGNSA. There are 14 residues in the CDR3. V shed 5 bases, J shed 4 bases, and the junction held 4 bases outside the gene matches. The CDR3 protein is CASSIQRGYNEQFF. The CDR3, as DNA: TGTGCCAGCAGCATCCAGCGGGGGTACAATGAGCAGTTCTTC.

The genes are TRBV10-1 and TRBJ2-1; the match to TRBD2 covers 11 bases. The CDR3 loop spans 15 amino acids. V shed 3 bases and J 7 bases; nucleotides not matched to a gene: 5. Looked up from germline, CDR1 is WNHNN and CDR2 is SYGVQD (reference sequence). CDR3 sequence reads: CASSELAGEGNEQFF. CDR3 DNA sequence: TGCGCCAGCAGTGAACTAGCGGGAGAAGGGAATGAGCAGTTCTTC.

The chain is built from TRBV6-2 or TRBV6-3 and TRBJ2-7, with a tentative D call TRBD2 (6 bases). This CDR3 region has 15 residues. Per germline, CDR1 MNHEY and CDR2 SVGEGT. V was pared by 5 bases and J by 0 bases, with 14 bases between. The CDR3 coding sequence is TGTGCCAGCAGTGACACGACTAGGAGCTCCTACGAGCAGTACTTC. Its protein is CASSDTTRSSYEQYF.

The chain is built from TRBV10-3 and TRBJ1-1; unclear D gene. The germline V and J ends were trimmed by 10 bases and 5 bases, with 14 bases remaining between them. Germline V CDR1 and CDR2: ENHRY, SYGVKD. The CDR3 is 12 amino acids. This CDR3 reads CATSLGETEAFF. The CDR3 bases are TGTGCCACCTCCCTTGGGGAGACTGAAGCTTTCTTT.

This chain links TRBV2 with TRBJ2-1; D is unresolved. The germline CDR1 and CDR2 sequences are SNHLY and FYNNEI. The CDR3 is 12 residues long. Trimming took off 11 bases at V and 9 bases at J, with 17 bases between the two ends. CDR3 sequence (DNA): TGTGCCGCCCAAGACCAGCGCGGTGAGCAGTTCTTC. Translation: CAAQDQRGEQFF.

In its sample, this clone was seen once. J is TRBJ2-6 and V is TRBV3-1 (or the pseudogene TRBV3-2); D is perhaps TRBD1 or TRBD2 (5 bases each). V lost 6 bases and J 0 bases, leaving 12 bases between the germline ends. The CDR3 sequence is 16 residues long. Germline CDR1 LGHDT, CDR2 YNNKEL (reference sequence). CDR3 loop: CASSWGSLSGANVLTF. The DNA for the CDR3 is TGTGCCAGCAGTTGGGGGTCTCTCTCTGGGGCCAACGTCCTGACTTTC.

V is TRBV11-2 and J is TRBJ2-2; no firm D call. Trimming pared 5 bases from V and 6 bases from J, leaving 10 bases between. The germline V gene has CDR1 SGHAT and CDR2 FQNNGV. The CDR3 is 13 residues long. The CDR3 DNA follows: TGTGCCAGCAGCCTAATGCTCGCCGGGGAGCTGTTTTTT. Translating gives CASSLMLAGELFF.

The rearrangement joins TRBV7-8 to TRBJ2-7, with 8 bases matching TRBD1. The germline V gene has CDR1 SGHVS and CDR2 FQNEAQ. V lost 2 bases, J lost 4 bases, and 7 bases stayed unmatched. CDR3 length: 15 amino acids. CDR3 sequence: CASSLKRTGLYEQYF. CDR3 nucleotide sequence: TGTGCCAGCAGCTTAAAAAGGACAGGGCTTTACGAGCAGTACTTC.

This clone appeared a single time. This sequence joins TRBV28 and TRBJ1-1; D is unresolved. V gave up 9 bases and J gave up 3 bases, with 5 bases separating them. Germline lookup yields CDR1 MDHEN and CDR2 SYDVKM. CDR3 size: 10 residues. CDR3 in amino acids: CASFDTEAFF. The CDR3 DNA is TGTGCCAGTTTTGACACTGAAGCTTTCTTT.

The rearrangement joins TRBV6-6 to TRBJ2-1; either TRBD1 or TRBD2 may supply D (6 bases each). Trimming cost V 7 bases and J 3 bases, with 16 bases left between them. The CDR3 extends over 15 amino acids. Germline V gene sequence: CDR1 MNHNY, CDR2 SVGAGI (reference sequence). The CDR3 coding sequence is TGTGCCAGCACTACCAGACTAGGGGGCTACAATGAGCAGTTCTTC. Amino acids: CASTTRLGGYNEQFF.

The chain employs TRBV10-3 and TRBJ2-5; TRBD1 matches at 8 bases. The CDR3 loop spans 13 amino acids. CDR1 is ENHRY, CDR2 SYGVKD, per germline. J was trimmed by 1 base and V by 8 bases; bases with no gene match: 3. The chain's CDR3 is CAIGGQGQETQYF. The CDR3 DNA is TGTGCCATCGGTGGACAGGGCCAAGAGACCCAGTACTTC.

The chain uses TRBV4-3 and TRBJ2-7, with 9 bases that match TRBD1. The V gene end was trimmed by 0 bases and the J gene end by 3 bases; junction bases not matched to a gene: 12. The length of the CDR3 is 18 residues. Germline values: CDR1 LGHNA, CDR2 YSLEER. The CDR3 coding sequence is TGCGCCAGCAGCCAAGATCTGGACAGGGGAAACTCCAACTACGAGCAGTACTTC. Residues: CASSQDLDRGNSNYEQYF.

The J gene is TRBJ1-5, the V gene TRBV15; unclear D gene. Germline V CDR1 and CDR2: LNHNV, YYDKDF (reference sequence). The CDR3 consists of 16 residues. Trimming pared 3 bases from V and 3 bases from J, leaving 15 bases between. CDR3 in amino acids: CATSRSGSSDNQPQHF. In DNA, the CDR3 is TGTGCCACCAGCAGGTCCGGATCTTCTGACAATCAGCCCCAGCATTTT.

The J gene is TRBJ2-7, the V gene TRBV20-1; D is unclear. This CDR3 is built from 11 residues. Germline loops: CDR1 DFQATT, CDR2 SNEGSKA (reference sequence). V lost 5 bases to trimming and J lost 3 bases, with 8 bases between them. CDR3 protein: CSAADRYEQYF. CDR3 coding DNA: TGCAGTGCTGCTGACCGCTACGAGCAGTACTTC.